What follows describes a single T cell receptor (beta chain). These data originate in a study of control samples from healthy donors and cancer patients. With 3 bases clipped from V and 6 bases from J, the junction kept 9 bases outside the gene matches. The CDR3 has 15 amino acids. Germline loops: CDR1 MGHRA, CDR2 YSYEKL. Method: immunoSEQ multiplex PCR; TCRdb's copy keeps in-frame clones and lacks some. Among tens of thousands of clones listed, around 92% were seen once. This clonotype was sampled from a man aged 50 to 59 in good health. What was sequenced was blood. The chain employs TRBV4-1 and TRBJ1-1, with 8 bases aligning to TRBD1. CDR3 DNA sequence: TGCGCCAGCAGCCAGCCATCGACAGGGGATCCTGAAGCTTTCTTT. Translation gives CASSQPSTGDPEAFF.